The present T cell receptor (beta chain) was sequenced within a study of blood T cell repertoires in COVID-19. On the study more broadly: Whether acute or convalescent, the COVID-19 samples came from the United States, Italy and Spain. PBMCs, B-cell-depleted T cells, or T cells provided the cDNA or gDNA that made up the material.

There are 14 residues in the CDR3. The J segment lost 3 bases and the V segment lost 6 bases, leaving 4 bases of the junction unmatched. Germline CDR1 and CDR2: MNHEY and SMNVEV (reference sequence). In the original workflow: From reference gene primer amplification, estimates of nucleated cell counts were derived. Clones were read by immunoSEQ multiplex PCR, and TCRdb kept only the in-frame ones, dropping some. The D gene and trimming were derived from the DNA, and the V and J assignments and clone size from that table. The sample has approximately 44,000 clones; about 90% are singletons. The source of this sequence is a human donor in a cohort sampled during active COVID-19. The chain joins TRBV27 to TRBJ2-7; 11 bases are a match to TRBD1. What was sequenced was peripheral blood. For the CDR3, the DNA is TGTGCCAGCAGGAGGACAGGGGGCATCTACGAGCAGTACTTC. Its translation is CASRRTGGIYEQYF.